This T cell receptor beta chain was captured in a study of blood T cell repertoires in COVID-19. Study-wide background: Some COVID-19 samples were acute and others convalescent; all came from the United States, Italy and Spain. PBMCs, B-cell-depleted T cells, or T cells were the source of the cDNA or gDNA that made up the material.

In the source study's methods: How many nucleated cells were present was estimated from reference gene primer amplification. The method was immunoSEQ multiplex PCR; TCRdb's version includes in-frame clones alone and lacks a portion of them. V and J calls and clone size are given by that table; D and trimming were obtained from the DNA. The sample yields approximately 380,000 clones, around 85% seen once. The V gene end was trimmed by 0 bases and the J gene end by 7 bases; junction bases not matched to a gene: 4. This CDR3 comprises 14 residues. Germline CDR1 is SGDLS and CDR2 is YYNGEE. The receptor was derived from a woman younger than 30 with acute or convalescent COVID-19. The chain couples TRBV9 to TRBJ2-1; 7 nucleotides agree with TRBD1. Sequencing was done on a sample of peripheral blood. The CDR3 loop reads CASSVGDSANEQFF. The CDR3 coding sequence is TGTGCCAGCAGCGTAGGGGACAGTGCAAATGAGCAGTTCTTC.